The T cell receptor (beta chain) under discussion was sequenced for a study of blood T cell repertoires in COVID-19. The wider study: Sources were T cells, B-cell-depleted T cells, or PBMCs; the material itself was cDNA or gDNA.

Seattle researchers signed up patients amid active infection and tracked them longitudinally. This CDR3 region has 17 residues. V lost 8 bases to trimming and J lost 0 bases; unmatched junction nucleotides: 7. CDR1 is PRHDT and CDR2 is FYEKMQ in the germline V gene (reference sequence). This clone occurred once. Original handling: Estimated nucleated cell counts came from reference gene primer amplification. Generated by immunoSEQ multiplex PCR, the TCRdb table keeps only in-frame clones and is missing some. V and J calls and clone size come straight from that table; D and trimming were deduced from the DNA. This repertoire shows over 150,000 clones, about 83% found once; its top ten account for about 9.4%.

Sequenced: peripheral blood. This sequence was found in a woman aged 70-85 years with COVID-19, enrolled during active disease. The rearrangement uses TRBV13 and TRBJ1-6, with 10 positions matching TRBD1. The CDR3 loop is CASGPGQGLSYNSPLHF. CDR3 in DNA: TGTGCCAGCGGTCCGGGACAGGGGCTCTCCTATAATTCACCCCTCCACTTT.